The entry that follows covers one TCR beta chain sequence. Its antigen is not known. On cycle 4 day 1 and cycle 7 day 1, as well as at baseline, blood was sampled. The ends were cut back, 0 bases at V and 2 bases at J, with 6 bases in the middle. CDR1 MGHRA and CDR2 YSYEKL come from the germline V gene. The CDR3 consists of 14 residues. This sample was included in a study of OX40 agonist ivuxolimab in advanced cancers. Study context: The patients received ivuxolimab by intravenous route every 2 weeks at 0.01 to 10 mg/kg. The mean age was roughly 60 years, ranging from 23 to 79, with about 87% of participants male.

Using immunoSEQ multiplex PCR, the repertoire was profiled, and TCRdb retains in-frame clones only, with some absent. The sample has about 62,000 clones, 79% seen once; the top ten hold approximately 10%. Study outcomes and limitations: Researchers did not determine the expanded peripheral T cells' antigen specificity.

Specimen: CD4+ or CD8+ T cells sorted from blood, collected in a trial of the OX40 agonist ivuxolimab. This receptor was obtained from an adult with an advanced solid tumor such as melanoma, head and neck, liver or kidney cancer. The rearrangement joins TRBV4-1 to TRBJ2-3; D is ambiguous. For the CDR3, the DNA is TGCGCCAGCAGCCAAGAAAGCCCCACAGATACGCAGTATTTT. It yields the protein CASSQESPTDTQYF.